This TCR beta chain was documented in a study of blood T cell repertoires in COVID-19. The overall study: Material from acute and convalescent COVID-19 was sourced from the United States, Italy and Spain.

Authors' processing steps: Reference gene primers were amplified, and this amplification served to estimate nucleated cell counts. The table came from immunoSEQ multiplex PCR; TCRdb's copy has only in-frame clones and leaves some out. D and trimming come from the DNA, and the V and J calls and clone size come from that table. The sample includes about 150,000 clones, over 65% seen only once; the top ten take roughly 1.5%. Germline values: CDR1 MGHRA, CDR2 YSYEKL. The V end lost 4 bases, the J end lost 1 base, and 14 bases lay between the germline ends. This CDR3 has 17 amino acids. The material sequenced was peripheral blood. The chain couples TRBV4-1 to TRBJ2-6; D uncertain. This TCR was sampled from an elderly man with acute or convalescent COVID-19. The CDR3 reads CASSLQVGQSGANVLTF. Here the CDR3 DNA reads TGCGCCAGCAGCCTTCAGGTGGGCCAGTCTGGGGCCAACGTCCTGACTTTC.